These 26 T cell receptor beta chains were all obtained from the same sample, sequenced in a study of cytomegalovirus exposure and HLA in healthy donors. Primers: 60 Vbeta forward and 13 Jbeta reverse. Sequencing used immunoSEQ multiplex PCR; TCRdb keeps in-frame clones, though not all of them. The table includes about 120,000 clones, about 76% detected once. Sequencing was performed on PBMCs. These receptors were collected from a woman younger than 45 in good health and CMV-seronegative.

V gene TRBV5-1 combines with J gene TRBJ2-2, with D tentatively TRBD2 (10 bases). Trimming removed 6 bases at V and 7 bases at J, with 28 bases between. The CDR3 has 18 amino acids. From germline, CDR1 is SGHRS and CDR2 YFSETQ. The chain's CDR3 is CASTLQGATASGSGELFF. The CDR3 nucleotides read TGCGCCAGCACCCTACAGGGGGCTACGGCTAGCGGGAGCGGGGAGCTGTTTTTT.

The DNA of the CDR3 is TGTGCCACCAGCAACCACAGGGGATCTGGGGCCAACGTCCTGACTTTC. It is translated as CATSNHRGSGANVLTF. The chain has TRBV15 and TRBJ2-6, with 7 bases that match TRBD1. This CDR3 region has 16 residues. Trimming cost V 4 bases and J 1 base; bases outside gene matches: 4. Germline V lookup: CDR1 LNHNV, CDR2 YYDKDF (reference sequence).

The chain is built from TRBV7-9 and TRBJ2-2, with TRBD2 matching over 11 bases. Trimming cost V 2 bases and J 3 bases; bases outside gene matches: 2. The CDR3 runs 16 residues. The V gene's germline CDR1 is SEHNR and CDR2 FQNEAQ (reference sequence). The DNA of the CDR3 is TGTGCCAGCAGCTTAATAGCGGGAGGGCACACCGGGGAGCTGTTTTTT. It translates to CASSLIAGGHTGELFF.

The chain has TRBV10-2 and TRBJ2-6; 10 bases match TRBD1. The CDR3 consists of 18 residues. V was clipped by 4 bases and J by 1 base; unmatched bases: 7. Germline V lookup: CDR1 WSHSY, CDR2 SAAADI. CDR3 nucleotide sequence: TGCGCCAGCAGTGGGACAGGACAGGGGGTTTCTGGGGCCAACGTCCTGACTTTC. Protein: CASSGTGQGVSGANVLTF.

The table lists this clone with a count of one. V gene TRBV27 combines with J gene TRBJ2-7, with D possibly TRBD2 on 5 matching bases. The CDR3 totals 13 residues. The V and J ends lost 4 bases and 6 bases respectively, with 13 bases between them. CDR1 and CDR2 from the germline V gene are MNHEY and SMNVEV (reference sequence). The CDR3 DNA reads as TGTGCCAGCAGTTCGACGAGGGTATCCGAGCAGTACTTC. Translation: CASSSTRVSEQYF.

V and J are TRBV6-4 and TRBJ2-1; 8 positions match TRBD2. The CDR3 is made up of 15 amino acids. J was trimmed by 0 bases and V by 7 bases; bases with no gene match: 5. CDR1 MRHNA and CDR2 SNTAGT come from the germline V gene. The CDR3: CASILAGLSYNEQFF. CDR3 coding DNA: TGTGCCAGCATTTTAGCGGGGCTCTCCTACAATGAGCAGTTCTTC.

The chain links TRBV7-8 to TRBJ2-1; a weak D match, TRBD2 (6 bases). The V end was cut by 5 bases, the J end by 4 bases, with 15 bases between. The CDR3 covers 15 residues. Per the germline V gene, CDR1 is SGHVS and CDR2 is FQNEAQ. CDR3 DNA: TGTGCCAGCAGCGAACGGCGGGGCCGGTACAATGAGCAGTTCTTC. This sequence encodes CASSERRGRYNEQFF.

The rearrangement uses TRBV2 and TRBJ2-5; 9 bases map to TRBD1. V shed 6 bases, J shed 7 bases, and the junction held 15 bases outside the gene matches. Germline loops: CDR1 SNHLY, CDR2 FYNNEI. The CDR3 spans 16 residues. The DNA of the CDR3 is TGTGCCAGCAGAGGGATTACGGGACAGGGAGGGGGGACCCAGTACTTC. Translated: CASRGITGQGGGTQYF.

This clone was recorded only once. The chain carries TRBV5-1 and TRBJ2-5; no reliable D call. The CDR3 loop spans 14 amino acids. The germline V and J ends were trimmed by 0 bases and 2 bases, with 8 bases remaining between them. Germline CDR1 and CDR2: SGHRS and YFSETQ. The chain's CDR3 is CASSLDRSQETQYF. CDR3 bases: TGCGCCAGCAGCTTGGATAGATCACAAGAGACCCAGTACTTC.

This chain uses TRBV7-2 with TRBJ2-7, with D uncertain. Trimming removed 7 bases at V and 2 bases at J, with 15 bases between. CDR3 length equals 14 residues. CDR1 and CDR2 from the germline V gene are SGHTA and FQGNSA. The CDR3 reads CASTPPDKTYEQYF. Here the CDR3 DNA reads TGTGCCAGCACTCCACCCGACAAGACCTACGAGCAGTACTTC.

This chain joins TRBV18 and TRBJ2-5; D unclear. V was clipped by 3 bases and J by 2 bases, with 10 bases between them. CDR1 is KGHSH and CDR2 is LQKENI in the germline V gene. The CDR3 totals 14 residues. CDR3 residues: CASSPSLSQETQYF. The CDR3 nucleotides read TGTGCCAGCTCACCCTCACTTTCGCAAGAGACCCAGTACTTC. The full variable domain, rest sourced from reference TRBV18 and TRBJ2-5, is NAGVMQNPRHLVRRRGQEARLRCSPMKGHSHVYWYRQLPEEGLKFMVYLQKENIIDESGMPKERFSAEFPKEGPSILRIQQVVRGDSAAYFCASSPSLSQETQYFGPGTRLLVL.

V is TRBV21-1 and J is TRBJ1-4; the DNA was not used to check the table's D call, TRBD1. TRBV21-1 is a documented pseudogene. CDR3 length: 13 amino acids. CDR3 DNA sequence: TGTGCCAGCAGCAAGACGGCACAGGAAAAACTGTTTTTT. Amino acid sequence: CASSKTAQEKLFF.

A remark on this clone: Within the sample, other DNA sequences also encode this same CDR3. This chain links TRBV4-1 with TRBJ2-7, with a possible D match to TRBD2 (5 bases). CDR3 length: 13 amino acids. The germline CDR1 and CDR2 sequences are MGHRA and YSYEKL. Trimming pared 0 bases from V and 4 bases from J, leaving 7 bases between. The CDR3 DNA reads as TGCGCCAGCAGCCAAGACGCGGGTTACGAGCAGTACTTC. Protein: CASSQDAGYEQYF.

This clone has just one count. The rearrangement links TRBV7-3 to TRBJ2-1, with TRBD2 identical over 9 bases. V lost 2 bases, J lost 5 bases, and 4 bases stayed unmatched. Germline V CDR1 and CDR2: SGHTA, FQGTGA. The length of the CDR3 is 15 residues. The CDR3 sequence is CASSLAGGNNNEQFF. The CDR3 DNA reads as TGTGCCAGCAGCTTAGCGGGAGGGAATAACAATGAGCAGTTCTTC. The entire variable domain, with the rest obtained from reference TRBV7-3 and TRBJ2-1, is as follows: GAGVSQTPSNKVTEKGKYVELRCDPISGHTALYWYRQSLGQGPEFLIYFQGTGAADDSGLPNDRFFAVRPEGSVSTLKIQRTERGDSAVYLCASSLAGGNNNEQFFGPGTRLTVL.

The genes are TRBV4-1 and TRBJ2-4; 11 bases fit TRBD2. There are 18 residues in the CDR3. V shed 0 bases and J 8 bases; nucleotides not matched to a gene: 12. Germline-derived CDR1 and CDR2 are MGHRA and YSYEKL. The CDR3 loop is CASSQDTLAGVVKDIQYF. The CDR3, as DNA: TGCGCCAGCAGCCAAGATACACTAGCGGGAGTGGTTAAGGACATTCAGTACTTC.

The chain joins TRBV5-1 to TRBJ2-5, with D possibly being TRBD2 (6 bases). Between the trimmed V and J ends, which lost 1 base and 2 bases, there was a span of 18 bases. Per germline, CDR1 SGHRS and CDR2 YFSETQ. The CDR3 consists of 17 residues. The CDR3 loop reads CASSLSRGSEGQETQYF. The CDR3 DNA reads TGCGCCAGCAGCTTGAGCCGGGGGTCCGAGGGTCAAGAGACCCAGTACTTC.

The rearrangement uses TRBV15 and TRBJ2-4; 11 bases map to TRBD2. The V gene end was trimmed by 2 bases and the J gene end by 1 base; junction bases not matched to a gene: 4. The CDR3 runs 17 residues. Germline V gives CDR1 LNHNV, CDR2 YYDKDF (reference sequence). CDR3 sequence (DNA): TGTGCCACCAGCAGATATAGCGGGAGGGTTGCCAAAAACATTCAGTACTTC. This translates into CATSRYSGRVAKNIQYF.

The chain combines TRBV5-1 with TRBJ2-1; TRBD2 matches 12 bases. Germline V gene lookup returns CDR1 SGHRS and CDR2 YFSETQ. V was clipped by 4 bases and J by 0 bases; unmatched bases: 14. The CDR3 has 20 amino acids. The DNA of the CDR3 is TGCGCCAGCAGCGTGGCCGGGACTAGCGGGCTTAGGAGCTCCTACAATGAGCAGTTCTTC. Its protein is CASSVAGTSGLRSSYNEQFF.

The rearrangement uses TRBV28 and TRBJ2-2, with 7 bases that match TRBD1. This CDR3 has 17 residues. The V segment lost 5 bases and the J segment 0 bases; nucleotides outside the gene matches: 9. CDR1 MDHEN and CDR2 SYDVKM come from the germline V gene. DNA of the CDR3: TGTGCCAGCAGTACAGCCGGGACAGCTTCGAACACCGGGGAGCTGTTTTTT. Translated: CASSTAGTASNTGELFF.

The CDR3 DNA is TGTGCCAGCAGCTCGACACGTCGGGAGGGCCGCTACGAGCAGTACTTC. Translating it yields CASSSTRREGRYEQYF. The rearrangement joins TRBV7-9 to TRBJ2-7; TRBD2 matches 8 bases. V shed 4 bases and J 3 bases; nucleotides not matched to a gene: 11. This CDR3 region has 16 residues. Germline V CDR1 and CDR2: SEHNR, FQNEAQ (reference sequence).

The chain links TRBV7-2 to TRBJ2-1; TRBD2 is a possible D gene (5 bases). V shed 5 bases and J shed 3 bases, with 8 bases lying between them. The CDR3 loop spans 13 amino acids. Germline V gene sequence: CDR1 SGHTA, CDR2 FQGNSA. The CDR3 reads CASSAGLYNEQFF. Here the CDR3 DNA reads TGTGCCAGCAGCGCAGGACTCTACAATGAGCAGTTCTTC.

V is TRBV2 and J is TRBJ2-5, with 8 bases fitting TRBD1. The DNA end lines up better with TRBJ2-7; the J call may be wrong. The CDR3 runs to 18 residues. Germline V gene data show CDR1 as SNHLY and CDR2 as FYNNEI. CDR3: CASSVTSGTGFRSYEQYF. CDR3 DNA: TGTGCCAGCAGTGTGACCTCCGGGACAGGTTTTCGCTCCTACGAGCAGTACTTC.

CDR3 sequence reads: CASSFGAPNTEAFF. The CDR3, as DNA: TGTGCCAGCAGTTTTGGGGCGCCGAACACTGAAGCTTTCTTT. The chain is built from TRBV27 and TRBJ1-1; the D gene is possibly TRBD1 (5 bases). This CDR3 has 14 residues. V dropped 3 bases and J dropped 1 base, with 9 bases sitting between them. Germline V gene data show CDR1 as MNHEY and CDR2 as SMNVEV (reference sequence).

V and J are TRBV6-4 and TRBJ1-1; 8 positions agree with TRBD1. The CDR3 sequence is 14 residues long. V trimming: 6 bases; J trimming: 4 bases; junction bases outside the gene matches: 7. Germline assignment: CDR1 MRHNA and CDR2 SNTAGT. The DNA for the CDR3 is TGTGCCAGCAGCCCGACAGGGGACGGCACTGAAGCTTTCTTT. It codes for CASSPTGDGTEAFF.

This clone showed up just a few times. The rearrangement links TRBV6-4 to TRBJ2-3; 8 bases match TRBD2. There are 16 residues in the CDR3. V dropped 0 bases and J dropped 0; count of bases not matched to a gene: 2. The germline V gene has CDR1 MRHNA and CDR2 SNTAGT. The CDR3 DNA sequence: TGTGCCAGCAGTGACTCTAGCGGGACTAGCACAGATACGCAGTATTTT. Its translation: CASSDSSGTSTDTQYF.

The genes are TRBV4-3 and TRBJ2-7; D not certain. Trimming shortened V by 4 bases and J by 0 bases, and 10 bases separated the two germline ends. The CDR3 is 14 amino acids. Looked up from germline, CDR1 is LGHNA and CDR2 is YSLEER. Here the CDR3 reads CASSLTTFSYEQYF. The CDR3 DNA reads as TGCGCCAGCAGCCTAACTACTTTCTCCTACGAGCAGTACTTC.